This entry describes one T cell receptor (beta chain). Its specificity is unknown. Germline CDR1 reads SGHRS; CDR2 reads YFSETQ. CDR3 length: 13 amino acids. V dropped 5 bases and J dropped 9 bases, with 15 bases sitting between them. This sample was taken from a study of cytomegalovirus exposure and HLA in healthy donors. Regarding the study as a whole: Trimming of TCR beta V- and J-genes showed a link, identified in a later analysis, to a missense DCLRE1C variant.

The study ran its PCR with 60 Vbeta and 13 Jbeta primers. The method was immunoSEQ multiplex PCR; TCRdb's version includes in-frame clones alone and lacks a portion of them. The sample lists about 160,000 clones; roughly 84% were seen once. V and J are TRBV5-1 and TRBJ2-1; no firm D call. This TCR derives from a boy under 10 years old in good health and CMV-seronegative. The sequenced sample consisted of PBMCs. The CDR3 nucleotides are TGCGCCAGCAGACTATTGTTCCGCGGTGAGCAGTTCTTC. Its translation is CASRLLFRGEQFF.